Sequencing of this T cell receptor beta chain was carried out in a study of T cell responses to AZD1222 COVID-19 vaccine. Sequencing used immunoSEQ multiplex PCR; TCRdb keeps in-frame clones, though not all of them. The data show about 140,000 clones, 85% to 90% seen once. CDR1 is SGHTA, CDR2 FQGNSA, per germline. The CDR3 is 14 residues long. V gave up 5 bases and J gave up 1 base; unmatched junction bases: 4. Broader study findings: The repertoires were collected only after the peak T cell response. Researchers report vaccine-associated CD4 TCRs spanning spike, with dominance at 160-218 and 743-854. Clonal diversity was possibly underestimated; the donors were predominantly white British and more often female.

Combined were second doses at about 4 or about 12 weeks. Concerning this clone: The target antigen is unknown.

V and J are TRBV7-2 and TRBJ1-1; 7 positions match TRBD1. The sample was peripheral blood, taken 28 days after the second AZD1222 dose. This clonotype originated in an adult who received the AZD1222 COVID-19 vaccine. As DNA, the CDR3 is TGTGCCAGCAGCCGCGGACAGGCGAACACTGAAGCTTTCTTT. It translates to CASSRGQANTEAFF.